These 11 T cell receptor beta chains were all obtained from the same sample, sequenced in a study of T cells in Graves' hyperthyroidism and ophthalmopathy. RNA transcripts were the template for amplifying TCR beta CDR3 regions. TCR CDR3 regions were first amplified by RT-PCR with HTBI primers. One entry per CDR3 protein results from TCRdb running MiXCR on the multiplex PCR reads. Of around 300,000 distinct CDR3 sequences listed, approximately 14% were seen once; the top ten hold 7% to 9.5%. The sequenced sample was blood. These receptors came from a woman in her forties with Graves' hyperthyroidism.

This clonotype was counted ten times or more. The J gene is TRBJ1-4, the V gene TRBV5-8; maybe TRBD1 (5 bases). V lost 0 bases and J lost 13, with 13 bases in between. The germline V gene has CDR1 SGHTS and CDR2 YDEGEE. The CDR3 runs to 13 residues. Here the CDR3 reads CASSLERQQGLFF. The CDR3 DNA sequence: TGTGCCAGCAGCTTGGAACGTCAGCAGGGACTGTTTTTT.

This clonotype came up a few times. This chain uses TRBV20-1 with TRBJ1-1; 8 bases agree with TRBD1. The CDR3 covers 14 residues. Germline loops: CDR1 DFQATT, CDR2 SNEGSKA (reference sequence). J lost 6 bases, V lost 1 base, and 7 bases had no gene match. The CDR3 loop reads CSARGRQGKPEAFF. In DNA form, the CDR3 reads TGCAGTGCTAGAGGAAGACAGGGGAAACCTGAAGCTTTCTTT.

This clonotype was seen many times. This chain uses TRBV6-2 or TRBV6-3 with TRBJ2-5; 7 bases align to TRBD2. The CDR3 is 14 amino acids. Germline V CDR1 and CDR2: MNHEY, SVGEGT. J lost 2 bases, V lost 8 bases, and 8 bases had no gene match. CDR3 DNA sequence: TGTGCCAGCCGGGACGCGGGAGCGCAAGAGACCCAGTACTTC. Translated, it gives CASRDAGAQETQYF.

There are many counts of this clonotype. The rearrangement links TRBV24-1 to TRBJ1-2; D unresolved. Germline CDR1 reads KGHDR; CDR2 reads SFDVKD. The CDR3 is made up of 11 amino acids. Trimming took 0 bases from V and 8 from J, leaving 3 bases between them. CDR3 residues: CATSDLRGYTF. DNA of the CDR3: TGTGCCACCAGTGATTTGCGGGGCTACACCTTC.

The chain carries TRBV6-1 and TRBJ1-1; 9 bases line up with TRBD1. J gave up 5 bases and V 2 bases, and 6 bases lay outside the gene matches. Germline CDR1 MNHNS, CDR2 SASEGT. This CDR3 has 15 residues. CDR3 nucleotide sequence: TGTGCCAGCAGTGAATGGGGGACAGGGAGAACTGAAGCTTTCTTT. Its translation: CASSEWGTGRTEAFF.

This clonotype came up many times. The rearrangement joins TRBV5-1 to TRBJ2-7; D might be TRBD2 (6 bases). The CDR3 contains 15 residues. Germline CDR1 reads SGHRS; CDR2 reads YFSETQ. V lost 5 bases and J lost 7, with 22 bases in between. The CDR3 here is CASRAGSPPAFEQYF. The CDR3 bases are TGCGCCAGCAGGGCGGGGAGCCCGCCGGCCTTTGAGCAGTACTTC.

The CDR3 region is CASSSWGSGSYEQYF. The CDR3 bases are TGTGCCAGCAGTTCGTGGGGTAGCGGGAGCTACGAGCAGTACTTC. The J gene is TRBJ2-7, the V gene TRBV28; 9 bases map to TRBD2. CDR3 length: 15 residues. Per the germline V gene, CDR1 is MDHEN and CDR2 is SYDVKM. The ends lost 4 bases at V and 3 bases at J; junction bases unmatched: 7.

The chain carries TRBV28 and TRBJ2-7; D might be TRBD1 or TRBD2, each matching 6 bases. Deletions cut 4 bases from V and 5 bases from J, with 18 bases between. The CDR3 is 15 amino acids. The V gene's germline CDR1 is MDHEN and CDR2 SYDVKM. CDR3 region: CASSSPLTGAHEQYF. The CDR3 nucleotides read TGTGCCAGCAGTTCCCCTCTGACGGGGGCGCACGAGCAGTACTTC.

This clonotype was recorded many times. The chain recombines TRBV7-8 with TRBJ2-3; D remains ambiguous. This CDR3 comprises 14 residues. The germline V and J ends were trimmed by 5 bases and 2 bases, with 11 bases remaining between them. Germline lookup yields CDR1 SGHVS and CDR2 FQNEAQ. This CDR3 is CASSPGRNTDTQYF. The CDR3 coding sequence is TGTGCCAGCAGCCCCGGACGGAACACAGATACGCAGTATTTT. Using reference TRBV7-8 and TRBJ2-3 for the parts outside the CDR3, the full variable domain is GAGVSQSPRYKVAKRGQDVALRCDPISGHVSLFWYQQALGQGPEFLTYFQNEAQLDKSGLPSDRFFAERPEGSVSTLKIQRTQQEDSAVYLCASSPGRNTDTQYFGPGTRLTVL.

There are many counts of this clonotype. The rearrangement uses TRBV20-1 and TRBJ1-1; 7 positions match TRBD1. V was pared by 1 base and J by 9 bases, with 8 bases of the junction left unmatched. Germline V CDR1 and CDR2: DFQATT, SNEGSKA (reference sequence). The CDR3 has 13 residues. This CDR3 reads CSARATGDIKAFF. Here the CDR3 DNA reads TGCAGTGCTAGAGCAACAGGGGACATAAAAGCTTTCTTT.

This clonotype has ten or more counts. V is TRBV11-2 and J is TRBJ1-2, with 8 bases lining up with TRBD1. V lost 5 bases and J lost 7; bases outside the gene matches: 6. The germline CDR1 and CDR2 sequences are SGHAT and FQNNGV. This CDR3 has 13 residues. CDR3 loop: CASSARTGFGYTF. CDR3 DNA: TGTGCCAGCAGCGCCAGGACAGGGTTTGGCTACACCTTC. The entire variable domain, with the rest obtained from reference TRBV11-2 and TRBJ1-2, is as follows: EAGVAQSPRYKIIEKRQSVAFWCNPISGHATLYWYQQILGQGPKLLIQFQNNGVVDDSQLPKDRFSAERLKGVDSTLKIQPAKLEDSAVYLCASSARTGFGYTFGSGTRLTVV.